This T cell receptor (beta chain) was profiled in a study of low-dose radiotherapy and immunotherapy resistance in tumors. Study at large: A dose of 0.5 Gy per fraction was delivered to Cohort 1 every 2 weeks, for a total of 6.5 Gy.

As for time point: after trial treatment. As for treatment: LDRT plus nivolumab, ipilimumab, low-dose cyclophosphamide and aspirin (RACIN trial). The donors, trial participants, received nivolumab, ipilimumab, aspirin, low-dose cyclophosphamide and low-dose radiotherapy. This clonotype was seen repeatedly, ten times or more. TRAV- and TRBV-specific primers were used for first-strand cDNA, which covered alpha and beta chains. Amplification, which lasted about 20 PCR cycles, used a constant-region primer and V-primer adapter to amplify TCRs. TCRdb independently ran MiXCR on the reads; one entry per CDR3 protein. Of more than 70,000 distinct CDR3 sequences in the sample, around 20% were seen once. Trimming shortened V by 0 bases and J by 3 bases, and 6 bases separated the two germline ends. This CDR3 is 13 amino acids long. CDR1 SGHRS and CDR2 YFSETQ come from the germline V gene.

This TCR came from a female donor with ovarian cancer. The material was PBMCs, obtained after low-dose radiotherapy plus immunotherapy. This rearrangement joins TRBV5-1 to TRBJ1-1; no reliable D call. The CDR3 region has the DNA TGCGCCAGCAGCTTGGGCGCAGACACTGAAGCTTTCTTT. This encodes CASSLGADTEAFF.